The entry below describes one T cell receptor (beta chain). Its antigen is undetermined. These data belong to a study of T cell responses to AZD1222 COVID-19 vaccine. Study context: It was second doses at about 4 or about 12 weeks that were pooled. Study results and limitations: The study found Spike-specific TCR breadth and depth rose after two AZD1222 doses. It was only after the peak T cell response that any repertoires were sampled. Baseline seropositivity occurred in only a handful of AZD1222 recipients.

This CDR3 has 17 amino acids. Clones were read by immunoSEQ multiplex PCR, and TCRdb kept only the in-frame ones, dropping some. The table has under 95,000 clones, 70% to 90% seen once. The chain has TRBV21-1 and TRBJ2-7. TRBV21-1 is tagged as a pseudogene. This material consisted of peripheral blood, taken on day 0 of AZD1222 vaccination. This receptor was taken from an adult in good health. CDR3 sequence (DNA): TGTGCCAGCAGCAAAGCGCCGGAGGGGGAGAGCTCCTACGAGCAGTACTTC. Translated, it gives CASSKAPEGESSYEQYF.